These T cell receptor beta chains were read from a single sample in a study of cytomegalovirus exposure and HLA in healthy donors. Clones were sequenced by immunoSEQ multiplex PCR, and TCRdb holds only the in-frame ones, with some missing. Of fewer than 140,000 clones listed, about 70% were seen once; the top ten hold around 6.4%. Material: PBMCs. The receptor source for this set is a woman between 45 and 65 years old in good health and CMV-seropositive. The CDR3 runs from the conserved cysteine through the conserved F or W. The order of the fields is D gene, J gene, CDR3 length, V gene, CDR3 DNA, CDR3 protein. D genes are given only for firm matches.

d_call: -; j_call: TRBJ1-2; cdr3_length: 13; v_call: TRBV30; cdr3_nt: TGTGCCTGGATGAAGCCCATGAACTATGGCTACACCTTC; cdr3_aa: CAWMKPMNYGYTF
d_call: -; j_call: TRBJ1-1; cdr3_length: 16; v_call: TRBV7-7; cdr3_nt: TGTGCCAGCAGCCCAGCGTTGATAACGGGGAACACTGAAGCTTTCTTT; cdr3_aa: CASSPALITGNTEAFF
d_call: TRBD1; j_call: TRBJ1-6; cdr3_length: 15; v_call: TRBV28; cdr3_nt: TGTGCCAGCAGTTTATTGACAGGGGAAAATTCACCCCTCCACTTT; cdr3_aa: CASSLLTGENSPLHF
d_call: TRBD2; j_call: TRBJ2-1; cdr3_length: 16; v_call: TRBV27; cdr3_nt: TGTGCCAGCAGTTTATTTCTAGCGGGGGTATACAATGAGCAGTTCTTC; cdr3_aa: CASSLFLAGVYNEQFF
d_call: -; j_call: TRBJ1-4; cdr3_length: 13; v_call: TRBV2; cdr3_nt: TGTGCCAGCAGCCCGACAGTACAGGAAAAACTGTTTTTT; cdr3_aa: CASSPTVQEKLFF
d_call: -; j_call: TRBJ1-2; cdr3_length: 13; v_call: TRBV9; cdr3_nt: TGTGCCAGCAGAGGAGGTGGGTTTTGGGGCTACACCTTC; cdr3_aa: CASRGGGFWGYTF
d_call: TRBD1; j_call: TRBJ1-5; cdr3_length: 16; v_call: TRBV9; cdr3_nt: TGTGCCAGCAGCCCATCGGACAGGGAGAGGGATCAGCCCCAGCATTTT; cdr3_aa: CASSPSDRERDQPQHF
d_call: TRBD2; j_call: TRBJ2-7; cdr3_length: 15; v_call: TRBV28; cdr3_nt: TGTGCCAGCAGTTTCGAACTAGCGGGGGCCTACGAGCAGTACTTC; cdr3_aa: CASSFELAGAYEQYF
d_call: TRBD1; j_call: TRBJ2-2; cdr3_length: 15; v_call: TRBV7-3; cdr3_nt: TGTGCCAGCAGCCAAAACAGGGGGCCCACCGGGGAGCTGTTTTTT; cdr3_aa: CASSQNRGPTGELFF
d_call: TRBD1; j_call: TRBJ1-5; cdr3_length: 15; v_call: TRBV5-1; cdr3_nt: TGCGCCAGCAGCTTGGGAGGGGGCCTCGGTCAGCCCCAGCATTTT; cdr3_aa: CASSLGGGLGQPQHF
d_call: -; j_call: TRBJ2-7; cdr3_length: 16; v_call: TRBV27; cdr3_nt: TGTGCCAGCAGTTTATACTCTACAGGGTTCGGCTACGAGCAGTACTTC; cdr3_aa: CASSLYSTGFGYEQYF
d_call: TRBD2; j_call: TRBJ2-1; cdr3_length: 16; v_call: TRBV5-4; cdr3_nt: TGTGCCAGCAGCCCGATGGACGGGGGGGCCTACAATGAGCAGTTCTTC; cdr3_aa: CASSPMDGGAYNEQFF
d_call: TRBD2; j_call: TRBJ2-1; cdr3_length: 16; v_call: TRBV28; cdr3_nt: TGTGCCAGCAGTTCCCGAGCGGGGCTCTCCTACAATGAGCAGTTCTTC; cdr3_aa: CASSSRAGLSYNEQFF
d_call: -; j_call: TRBJ2-5; cdr3_length: 14; v_call: TRBV5-1; cdr3_nt: TGCGCCAGCAGCTTCGGACTATCTCAAGAGACCCAGTACTTC; cdr3_aa: CASSFGLSQETQYF